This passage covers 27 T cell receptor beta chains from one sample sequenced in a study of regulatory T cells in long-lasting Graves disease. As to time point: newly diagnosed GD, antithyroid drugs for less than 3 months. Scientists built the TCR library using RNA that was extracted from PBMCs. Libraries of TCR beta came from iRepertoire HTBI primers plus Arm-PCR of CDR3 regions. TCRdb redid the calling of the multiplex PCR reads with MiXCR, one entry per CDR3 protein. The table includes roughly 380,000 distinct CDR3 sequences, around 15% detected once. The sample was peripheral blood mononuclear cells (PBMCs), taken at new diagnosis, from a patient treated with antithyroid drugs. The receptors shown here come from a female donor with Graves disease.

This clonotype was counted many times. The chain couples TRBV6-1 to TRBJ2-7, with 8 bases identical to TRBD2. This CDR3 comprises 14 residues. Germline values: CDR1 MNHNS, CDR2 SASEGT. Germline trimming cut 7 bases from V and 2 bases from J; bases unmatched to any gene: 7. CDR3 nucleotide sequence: TGTGCCAGCAACGAAGCGGGAGTGGCCTACGAGCAGTACTTC. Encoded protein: CASNEAGVAYEQYF.

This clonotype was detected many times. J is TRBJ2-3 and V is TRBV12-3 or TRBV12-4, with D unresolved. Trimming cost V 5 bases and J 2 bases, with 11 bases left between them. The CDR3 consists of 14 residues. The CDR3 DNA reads TGTGCCAGCAGTCGACTGGATTTCACAGATACGCAGTATTTT. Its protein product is CASSRLDFTDTQYF.

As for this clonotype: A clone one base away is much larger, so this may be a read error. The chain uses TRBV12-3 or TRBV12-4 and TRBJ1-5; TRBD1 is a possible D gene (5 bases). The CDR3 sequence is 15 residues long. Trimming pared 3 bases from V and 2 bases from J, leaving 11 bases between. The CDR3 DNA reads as TGTGCCAGCAGTTTTTCCGGAGGGGGCAATCAGCCCCAGCATTTT. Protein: CASSFSGGGNQPQHF.

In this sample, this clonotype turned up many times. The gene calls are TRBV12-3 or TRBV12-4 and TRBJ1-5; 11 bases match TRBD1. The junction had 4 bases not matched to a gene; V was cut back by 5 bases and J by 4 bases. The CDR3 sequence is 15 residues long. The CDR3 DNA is TGTGCCAGCAGTATAGGGACAGGGGGAAATCAGCCCCAGCATTTT. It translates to CASSIGTGGNQPQHF.

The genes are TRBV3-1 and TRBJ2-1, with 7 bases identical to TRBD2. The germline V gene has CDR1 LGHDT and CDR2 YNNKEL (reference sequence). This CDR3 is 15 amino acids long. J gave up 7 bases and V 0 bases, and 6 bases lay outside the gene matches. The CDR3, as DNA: TGTGCCAGCAGCCAAGATAGAGGCGGGAGAAATGAGCAGTTCTTC. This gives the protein CASSQDRGGRNEQFF.

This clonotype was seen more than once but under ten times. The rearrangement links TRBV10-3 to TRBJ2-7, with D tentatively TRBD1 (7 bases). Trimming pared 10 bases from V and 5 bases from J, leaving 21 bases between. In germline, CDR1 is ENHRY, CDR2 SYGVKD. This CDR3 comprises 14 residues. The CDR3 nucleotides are TGTGCCACAAGAGGGGGGACAGAAAAAGACGAGCAGTACTTC. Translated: CATRGGTEKDEQYF.

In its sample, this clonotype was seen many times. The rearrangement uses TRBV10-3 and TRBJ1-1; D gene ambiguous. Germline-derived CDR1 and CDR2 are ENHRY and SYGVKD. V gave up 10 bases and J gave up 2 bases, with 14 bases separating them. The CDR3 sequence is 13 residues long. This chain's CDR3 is CAKREGLNTEAFF. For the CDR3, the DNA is TGTGCCAAAAGGGAGGGCCTCAACACTGAAGCTTTCTTT.

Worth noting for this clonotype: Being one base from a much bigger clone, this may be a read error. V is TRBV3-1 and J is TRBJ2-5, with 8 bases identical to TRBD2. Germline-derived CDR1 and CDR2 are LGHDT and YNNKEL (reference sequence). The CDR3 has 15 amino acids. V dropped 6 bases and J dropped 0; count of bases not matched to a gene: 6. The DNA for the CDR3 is TGTGCCAGCAGTAGCGGGGTGGCCGACCAAGAGACCCAGTACTTC. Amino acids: CASSSGVADQETQYF.

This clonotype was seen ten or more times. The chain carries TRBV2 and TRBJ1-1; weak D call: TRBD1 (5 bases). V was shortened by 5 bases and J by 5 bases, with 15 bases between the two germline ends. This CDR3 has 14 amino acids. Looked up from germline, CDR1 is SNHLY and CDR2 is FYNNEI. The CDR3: CASSSGLGKTEAFF. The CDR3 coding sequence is TGTGCCAGCAGTTCAGGGTTGGGAAAAACTGAAGCTTTCTTT.

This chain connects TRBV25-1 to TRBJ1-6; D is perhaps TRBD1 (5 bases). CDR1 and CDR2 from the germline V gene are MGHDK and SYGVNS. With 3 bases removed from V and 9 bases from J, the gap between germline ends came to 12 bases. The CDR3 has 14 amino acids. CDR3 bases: TGTGCCAGCAGTGATCGGCAGGGTGGTTCACCCCTCCACTTT. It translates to CASSDRQGGSPLHF.

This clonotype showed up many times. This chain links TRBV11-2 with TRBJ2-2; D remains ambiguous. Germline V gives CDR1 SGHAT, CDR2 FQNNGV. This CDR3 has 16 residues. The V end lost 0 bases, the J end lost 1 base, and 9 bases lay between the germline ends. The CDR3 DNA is TGTGCCAGCAGCTTAGAACTACCACTGAACACCGGGGAGCTGTTTTTT. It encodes CASSLELPLNTGELFF.

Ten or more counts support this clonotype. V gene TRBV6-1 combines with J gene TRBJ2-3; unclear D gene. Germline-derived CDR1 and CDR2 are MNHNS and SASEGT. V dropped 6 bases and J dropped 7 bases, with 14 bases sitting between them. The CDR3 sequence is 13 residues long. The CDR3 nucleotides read TGTGCCAGCAGATCCCCGGGCGGATATACGCAGTATTTT. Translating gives CASRSPGGYTQYF.

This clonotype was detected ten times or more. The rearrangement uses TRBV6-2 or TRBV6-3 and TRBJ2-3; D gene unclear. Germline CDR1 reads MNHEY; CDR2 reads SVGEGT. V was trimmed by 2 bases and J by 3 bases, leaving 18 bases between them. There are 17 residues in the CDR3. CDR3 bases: TGTGCCAGCAGTTACCTCCGTGGTCGGGTAGTTACAGATACGCAGTATTTT. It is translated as CASSYLRGRVVTDTQYF.

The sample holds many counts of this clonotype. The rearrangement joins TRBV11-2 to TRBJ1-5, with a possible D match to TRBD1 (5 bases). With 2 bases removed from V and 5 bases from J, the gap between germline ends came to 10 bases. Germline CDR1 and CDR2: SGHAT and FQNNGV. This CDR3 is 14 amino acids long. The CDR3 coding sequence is TGTGCCAGCAGCTTATTCGGCAGGGATCAGCCCCAGCATTTT. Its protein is CASSLFGRDQPQHF. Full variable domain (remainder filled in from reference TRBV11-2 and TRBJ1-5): EAGVAQSPRYKIIEKRQSVAFWCNPISGHATLYWYQQILGQGPKLLIQFQNNGVVDDSQLPKDRFSAERLKGVDSTLKIQPAKLEDSAVYLCASSLFGRDQPQHFGDGTRLSIL.

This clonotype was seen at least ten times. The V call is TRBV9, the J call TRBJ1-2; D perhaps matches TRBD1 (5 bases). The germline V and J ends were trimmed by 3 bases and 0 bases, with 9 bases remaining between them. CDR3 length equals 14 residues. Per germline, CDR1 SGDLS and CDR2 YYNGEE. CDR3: CASSEGRANYGYTF. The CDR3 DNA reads TGTGCCAGCAGCGAGGGCAGGGCTAACTATGGCTACACCTTC.

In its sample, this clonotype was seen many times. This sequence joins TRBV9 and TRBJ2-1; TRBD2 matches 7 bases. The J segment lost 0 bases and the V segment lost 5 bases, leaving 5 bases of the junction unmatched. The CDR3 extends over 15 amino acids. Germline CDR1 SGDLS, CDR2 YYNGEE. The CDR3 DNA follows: TGTGCCAGCAGTCCAGCGGGACTCTCCTACAATGAGCAGTTCTTC. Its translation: CASSPAGLSYNEQFF.

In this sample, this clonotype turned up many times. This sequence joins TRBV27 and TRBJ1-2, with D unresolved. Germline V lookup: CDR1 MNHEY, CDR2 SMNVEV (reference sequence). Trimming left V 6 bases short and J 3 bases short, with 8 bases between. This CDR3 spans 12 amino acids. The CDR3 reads CASSSTDYGYTF. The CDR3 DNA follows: TGTGCCAGCAGCTCTACAGACTATGGCTACACCTTC.

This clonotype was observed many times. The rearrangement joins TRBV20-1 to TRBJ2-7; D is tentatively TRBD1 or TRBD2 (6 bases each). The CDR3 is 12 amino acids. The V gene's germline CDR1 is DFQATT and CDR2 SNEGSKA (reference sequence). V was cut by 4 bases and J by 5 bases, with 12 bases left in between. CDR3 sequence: CSATGAVDEQYF. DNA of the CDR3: TGCAGTGCTACGGGGGCCGTCGACGAGCAGTACTTC.

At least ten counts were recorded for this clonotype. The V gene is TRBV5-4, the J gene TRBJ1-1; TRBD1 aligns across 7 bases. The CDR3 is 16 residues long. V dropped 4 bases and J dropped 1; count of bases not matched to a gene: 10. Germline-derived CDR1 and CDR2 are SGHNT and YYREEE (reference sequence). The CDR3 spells CASSPGLRDRNTEAFF. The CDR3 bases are TGTGCCAGCAGCCCCGGCCTCCGGGACAGGAACACTGAAGCTTTCTTT. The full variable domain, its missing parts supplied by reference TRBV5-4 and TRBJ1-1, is ETGVTQSPTHLIKTRGQQVTLRCSSQSGHNTVSWYQQALGQGPQFIFQYYREEENGRGNFPPRFSGLQFPNYSSELNVNALELDDSALYLCASSPGLRDRNTEAFFGQGTRLTVV.

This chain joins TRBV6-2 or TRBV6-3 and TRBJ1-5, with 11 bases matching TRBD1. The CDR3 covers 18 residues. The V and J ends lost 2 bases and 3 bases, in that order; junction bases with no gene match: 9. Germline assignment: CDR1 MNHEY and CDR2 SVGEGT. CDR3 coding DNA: TGTGCCAGCAGTTACCAGGACAGGGGGCGCGGCGACAATCAGCCCCAGCATTTT. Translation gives CASSYQDRGRGDNQPQHF.

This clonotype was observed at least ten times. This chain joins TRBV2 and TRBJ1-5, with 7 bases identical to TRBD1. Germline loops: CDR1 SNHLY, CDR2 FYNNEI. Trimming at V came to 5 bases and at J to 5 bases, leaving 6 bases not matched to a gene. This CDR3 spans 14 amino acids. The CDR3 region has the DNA TGTGCCAGCAGTACGACAGGGACGTATCAGCCCCAGCATTTT. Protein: CASSTTGTYQPQHF.

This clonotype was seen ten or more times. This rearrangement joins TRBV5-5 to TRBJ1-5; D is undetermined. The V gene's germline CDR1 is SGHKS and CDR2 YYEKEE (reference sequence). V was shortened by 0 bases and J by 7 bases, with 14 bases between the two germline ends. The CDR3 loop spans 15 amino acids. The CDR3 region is CASSLASGPAQPQHF. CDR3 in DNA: TGTGCCAGCAGCTTGGCCTCGGGCCCGGCACAGCCCCAGCATTTT.

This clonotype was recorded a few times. CDR3 region: CASSLSATGELFF. DNA for the CDR3: TGTGCCAGCAGTTTATCGGCCACCGGGGAGCTGTTTTTT. The gene calls are TRBV27 and TRBJ2-2, with no clear D. Germline lookup yields CDR1 MNHEY and CDR2 SMNVEV (reference sequence). Trimming removed 0 bases at V and 4 bases at J, with 3 bases between. This CDR3 has 13 residues.

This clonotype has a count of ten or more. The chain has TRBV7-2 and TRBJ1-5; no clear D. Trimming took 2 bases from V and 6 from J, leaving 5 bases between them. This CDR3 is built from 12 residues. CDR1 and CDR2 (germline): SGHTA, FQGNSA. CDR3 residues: CASSLFSQPQHF. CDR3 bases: TGTGCCAGCAGCTTATTCAGTCAGCCCCAGCATTTT.

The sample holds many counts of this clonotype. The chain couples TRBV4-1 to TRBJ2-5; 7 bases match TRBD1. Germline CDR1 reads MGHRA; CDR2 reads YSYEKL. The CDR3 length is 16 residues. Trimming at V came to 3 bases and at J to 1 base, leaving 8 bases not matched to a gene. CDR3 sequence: CASSQEHTGVQETQYF. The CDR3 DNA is TGCGCCAGCAGCCAGGAGCATACAGGGGTCCAAGAGACCCAGTACTTC.

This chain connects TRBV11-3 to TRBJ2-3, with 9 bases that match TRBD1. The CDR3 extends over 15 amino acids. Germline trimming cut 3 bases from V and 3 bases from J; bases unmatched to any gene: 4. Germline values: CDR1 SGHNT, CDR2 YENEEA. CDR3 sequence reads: CASSFGQGWTDTQYF. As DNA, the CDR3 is TGTGCCAGCAGCTTCGGACAGGGGTGGACAGATACGCAGTATTTT.

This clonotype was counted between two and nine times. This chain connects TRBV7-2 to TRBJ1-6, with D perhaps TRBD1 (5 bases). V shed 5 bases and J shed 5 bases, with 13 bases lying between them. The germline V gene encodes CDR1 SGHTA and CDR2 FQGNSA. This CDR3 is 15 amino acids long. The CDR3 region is CASSPGRSHNSPLHF. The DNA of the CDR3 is TGTGCCAGCAGCCCAGGGAGGTCCCATAATTCACCCCTCCACTTT.